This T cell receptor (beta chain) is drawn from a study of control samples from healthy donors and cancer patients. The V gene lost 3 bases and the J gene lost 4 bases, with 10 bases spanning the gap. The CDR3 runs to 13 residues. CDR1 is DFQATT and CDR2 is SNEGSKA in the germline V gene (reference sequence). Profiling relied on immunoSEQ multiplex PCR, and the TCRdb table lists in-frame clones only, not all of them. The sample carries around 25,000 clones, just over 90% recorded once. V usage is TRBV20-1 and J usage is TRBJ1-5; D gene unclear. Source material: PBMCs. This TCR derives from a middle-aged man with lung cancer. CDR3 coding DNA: TGCAGTGCTAGTATGGGGTTAAATCAGCCCCAGCATTTT. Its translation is CSASMGLNQPQHF.